The clone carrying this T cell receptor beta chain was observed a single time. What it binds is unknown. The junction departs from germline at one end; a sequencing error may be responsible. TCRdb redid the calling of the reads with MiXCR, one entry per CDR3 protein. This table has about 700,000 distinct CDR3 sequences, roughly 33% appearing once. The CDR3 extends over 15 amino acids. The sample belongs to a study of T cell repertoires in cytomegalovirus infection. Study summary: CMV epitopes, recently identified HLA-C-restricted and well-studied HLA-B-restricted, were used. Based on public TCR beta signatures, there were indications of CMV infection and of a matching HLA type.

Study results and limitations: CMV-specific TCR beta clonotypes restricted by HLA-C were the ones dominating the ex vivo response. Carriage of CMV together with the relevant HLA was identifiable through cumulative public TCR beta family frequency.

This TCR was recovered from a human donor in good health (CMV status not recorded). Some clones in this sample may be carry-over from other donors' samples. The sample consisted of cultured PBMCs, taken from culture after CMV antigen stimulation. This chain connects TRBV5-3 to TRBJ1-6; 10 nucleotides line up with TRBD1. TRBV5-3 belongs to the ORF category, with a function that is uncertain. Here the CDR3 reads CASSSRDRGNSPLHF. CDR3 nucleotide sequence: TGTGCCAGCAGCTCCCGGGACAGGGGCAATTCACCCCTCCACTTT.